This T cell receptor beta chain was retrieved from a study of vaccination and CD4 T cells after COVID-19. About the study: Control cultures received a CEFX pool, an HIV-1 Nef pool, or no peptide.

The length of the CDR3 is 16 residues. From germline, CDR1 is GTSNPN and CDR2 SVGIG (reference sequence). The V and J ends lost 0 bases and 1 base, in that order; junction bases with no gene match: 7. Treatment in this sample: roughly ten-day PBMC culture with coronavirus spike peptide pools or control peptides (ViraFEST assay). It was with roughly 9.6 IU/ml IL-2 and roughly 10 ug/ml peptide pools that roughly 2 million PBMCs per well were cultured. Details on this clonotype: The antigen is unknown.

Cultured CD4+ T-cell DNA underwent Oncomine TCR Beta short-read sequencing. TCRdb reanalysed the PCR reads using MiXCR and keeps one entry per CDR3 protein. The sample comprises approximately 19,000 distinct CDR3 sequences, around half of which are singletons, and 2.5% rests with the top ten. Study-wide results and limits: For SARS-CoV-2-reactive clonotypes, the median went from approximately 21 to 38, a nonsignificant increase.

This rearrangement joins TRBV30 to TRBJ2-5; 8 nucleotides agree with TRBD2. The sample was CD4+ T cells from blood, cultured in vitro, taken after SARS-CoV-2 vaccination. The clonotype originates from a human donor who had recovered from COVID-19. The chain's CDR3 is CAWSVRRGGLQETQYF. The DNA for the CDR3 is TGTGCCTGGAGTGTACGACGGGGGGGCCTCCAAGAGACCCAGTACTTC.